Many counts were recorded for the clone carrying this TCR beta chain. No antigen is known for it. The data derive from a study of T cells in Graves' hyperthyroidism and ophthalmopathy. Across the study: Initial diagnosis, before any treatment, was when peripheral blood was collected. Whole-study findings and limits: Expanded thyroid clonotypes (above 0.001) were mostly also found in blood.

V lost 6 bases, J lost 4 bases, and 11 bases stayed unmatched. Germline loops: CDR1 DFQATT, CDR2 SNEGSKA (reference sequence). The CDR3 totals 15 residues. From RNA transcripts, TCR beta CDR3 regions were amplified. An initial round of RT-PCR targeting the TCR CDR3 relied on the HTBI primer set. TCRdb analysed the multiplex PCR reads with MiXCR anew, one entry per CDR3 protein. The sample carries some 270,000 distinct CDR3 sequences, 13% recorded once. The patients, who ranged from 18 to 65 in age, presented with newly diagnosed hyperthyroidism lasting under 2 months. Progressors' blood was drawn at hyperthyroidism diagnosis, before ophthalmopathy symptoms.

This receptor was taken from a woman between 25 and 40 years old with Graves' hyperthyroidism that later progressed to Graves' ophthalmopathy. Sequencing was carried out using blood. The chain combines TRBV20-1 with TRBJ2-3; 9 bases fit TRBD2. CDR3 DNA sequence: TGCAGTGCGTTAACTAGTGCGGGAGGGCCAGATACGCAGTATTTT. Its translation is CSALTSAGGPDTQYF.